The rows below give T cell receptor beta chains drawn from one sample of a study of blood T cell repertoires in COVID-19. The table came from immunoSEQ multiplex PCR; TCRdb's copy has only in-frame clones and leaves some out. The sample lists some 300,000 clones, 70% to 90% seen once, with around 1.2% in the top ten. The sequenced sample was peripheral blood. Receptors originate from a man between 65 and 80 years old with acute or convalescent COVID-19. Both conserved end residues are part of each CDR3. D genes are given only for firm matches. Expanded clones get a size class; other rows say once, few or many, or leave the size out.

CDR3: CASSRETDRRRDEQYF
DNA: TGTGCCAGCAGCCGAGAAACCGACCGGCGCCGGGACGAGCAGTACTTC
V: TRBV3-1/TRBV3-2
J: TRBJ2-7
D: -
size: -

CDR3: CASSYLDRFNEQFF
DNA: TGTGCCAGCAGTTACTTAGACAGGTTCAATGAGCAGTTCTTC
V: TRBV6-2/TRBV6-3
J: TRBJ2-1
D: -
size: many

CDR3: CASSYGDTGVDNEQFF
DNA: TGTGCCAGCAGTTATGGAGATACAGGGGTCGACAATGAGCAGTTCTTC
V: TRBV6-5
J: TRBJ2-1
D: TRBD1
size: -

CDR3: CASSRDRGTYEQYF
DNA: TGTGCCAGCTCCAGGGACAGGGGCACCTACGAGCAGTACTTC
V: TRBV18
J: TRBJ2-7
D: TRBD1
size: -

CDR3: CASRRDRLYPGYTF
DNA: TGTGCCAGTAGGCGGGACAGATTGTACCCTGGCTACACCTTC
V: TRBV19
J: TRBJ1-2
D: TRBD1
size: -

CDR3: CASSPQLAGAHNEQFF
DNA: TGTGCCAGCAGCCCCCAACTAGCGGGGGCCCACAATGAGCAGTTCTTC
V: TRBV5-5
J: TRBJ2-1
D: TRBD2
size: -

CDR3: CASSSRTRNTEAFF
DNA: TGTGCCAGCAGTTCCAGGACTCGGAACACTGAAGCTTTCTTT
V: TRBV6-5
J: TRBJ1-1
D: -
size: -

CDR3: CSARDTGELFF
DNA: TGCAGTGCTCGGGACACCGGGGAGCTGTTTTTT
V: TRBV20-1
J: TRBJ2-2
D: -
size: -

CDR3: CASSFETGQSGYGYTF
DNA: TGTGCCAGCAGCTTCGAGACAGGGCAAAGCGGCTATGGCTACACCTTC
V: TRBV5-8
J: TRBJ1-2
D: TRBD1
size: -

CDR3: CASSLHTQMNTEAFF
DNA: TGTGCCAGCAGTTTACATACCCAGATGAACACTGAAGCTTTCTTT
V: TRBV28
J: TRBJ1-1
D: -
size: -

CDR3: CASSERDRGEQTYNEQFF
DNA: TGTGCCAGCAGTGAACGGGACAGGGGAGAGCAGACCTACAATGAGCAGTTCTTC
V: TRBV27
J: TRBJ2-1
D: TRBD1
size: -

CDR3: CASSVSSRSYEQYF
DNA: TGTGCCAGCAGCGTATCGTCGCGATCCTACGAGCAGTACTTC
V: TRBV9
J: TRBJ2-7
D: -
size: -

CDR3: CASSQESGRGNLNTEAFF
DNA: TGTGCCAGCAGCCAAGAATCTGGCAGGGGTAACTTGAACACTGAAGCTTTCTTT
V: TRBV4-2
J: TRBJ1-1
D: -
size: -

CDR3: CASSPRQGKRETQYF
DNA: TGTGCCAGCAGCCCCCGACAGGGAAAGCGGGAGACCCAGTACTTC
V: TRBV7-9
J: TRBJ2-5
D: TRBD1
size: -

CDR3: CASSPQGSTDTQYF
DNA: TGTGCCAGCAGCCCGCAGGGGAGCACAGATACGCAGTATTTT
V: TRBV11-3
J: TRBJ2-3
D: -
size: -

CDR3: CAISGANSYNEQFF
DNA: TGTGCCATCAGTGGGGCAAACTCCTACAATGAGCAGTTCTTC
V: TRBV10-3
J: TRBJ2-1
D: -
size: -

CDR3: CASRDSGGPTYEQYF
DNA: TGTGCCAGTAGAGATAGCGGGGGACCCACCTACGAGCAGTACTTC
V: TRBV19
J: TRBJ2-7
D: TRBD2
size: -

CDR3: CASSIGGLDGYTF
DNA: TGTGCCAGCAGCATCGGGGGTTTGGATGGCTACACCTTC
V: TRBV7-9
J: TRBJ1-2
D: -
size: once

CDR3: CASSELAVRYNEQFF
DNA: TGTGCCAGCAGTGAGCTAGCGGTACGCTACAATGAGCAGTTCTTC
V: TRBV6-1
J: TRBJ2-1
D: TRBD2
size: -

CDR3: CASSPDFVAQPQHF
DNA: TGTGCCAGCAGTCCCGACTTTGTGGCTCAGCCCCAGCATTTT
V: TRBV6-2/TRBV6-3
J: TRBJ1-5
D: -
size: -

CDR3: CSVGATGNEQYF
DNA: TGCAGCGTTGGGGCTACGGGGAACGAGCAGTACTTC
V: TRBV29-1
J: TRBJ2-7
D: -
size: few

CDR3: CASSLAQRTSGDNEQFF
DNA: TGTGCCAGCAGCCTTGCCCAAAGGACTAGCGGGGACAATGAGCAGTTCTTC
V: TRBV4-2
J: TRBJ2-1
D: TRBD2
size: -

CDR3: CANRSGTGPRSLVEKLFF
DNA: TGTGCCAACCGAAGCGGGACAGGGCCTCGCAGCTTAGTAGAAAAACTGTTTTTT
V: TRBV24-1
J: TRBJ1-4
D: TRBD1
size: -

CDR3: CASSESGRGGDTQYF
DNA: TGTGCCAGCAGTGAAAGCGGGAGAGGAGGAGATACGCAGTATTTT
V: TRBV28
J: TRBJ2-3
D: TRBD2
size: -

CDR3: CASSPTPDRAPYNEQFF
DNA: TGTGCCAGCAGCCCCACCCCCGACAGGGCGCCCTACAATGAGCAGTTCTTC
V: TRBV25-1
J: TRBJ2-1
D: TRBD1
size: -

CDR3: CASSGQESYNEQFF
DNA: TGTGCCAGCAGTGGACAGGAATCCTACAATGAGCAGTTCTTC
V: TRBV25-1
J: TRBJ2-1
D: -
size: -

CDR3: CASSQPPGQGGDTQYF
DNA: TGTGCCAGCAGTCAACCTCCGGGACAGGGCGGAGATACGCAGTATTTT
V: TRBV7-9
J: TRBJ2-3
D: TRBD1
size: -

CDR3: CASSLIAGKSSYEQYF
DNA: TGTGCCAGCAGCTTAATTGCGGGAAAAAGCTCCTACGAGCAGTACTTC
V: TRBV11-2
J: TRBJ2-7
D: -
size: -

CDR3: CASTVGGRNTEAFF
DNA: TGTGCCAGCACCGTGGGGGGGCGGAACACTGAAGCTTTCTTT
V: TRBV2
J: TRBJ1-1
D: -
size: -

CDR3: CASSFGEAPYEQYF
DNA: TGCGCCAGCAGCTTCGGGGAGGCCCCCTACGAGCAGTACTTC
V: TRBV5-1
J: TRBJ2-7
D: -
size: -

CDR3: CASRNSGGASNEQFF
DNA: TGTGCCAGCAGGAATAGCGGGGGGGCCTCCAATGAGCAGTTCTTC
V: TRBV7-9
J: TRBJ2-1
D: TRBD2
size: once

CDR3: CASSLLAEGETQYF
DNA: TGTGCCAGCAGTTTACTAGCGGAGGGGGAGACCCAGTACTTC
V: TRBV28
J: TRBJ2-5
D: TRBD2
size: many

CDR3: CSATGSTDTQYF
DNA: TGCAGCGCCACCGGGTCCACAGATACGCAGTATTTT
V: TRBV29-1
J: TRBJ2-3
D: -
size: -

CDR3: CASKEYNEQFF
DNA: TGCGCCAGCAAGGAGTACAATGAGCAGTTCTTC
V: TRBV5-1
J: TRBJ2-1
D: -
size: -

CDR3: CASSHWTGELFF
DNA: TGTGCCAGCAGCCACTGGACCGGGGAGCTGTTTTTT
V: TRBV12-3/TRBV12-4
J: TRBJ2-2
D: -
size: -

CDR3: CASSLIATSTDTQYF
DNA: TGTGCCAGCAGCTTAATAGCAACTAGCACAGATACGCAGTATTTT
V: TRBV7-9
J: TRBJ2-3
D: -
size: -

CDR3: CASSATQGQETQYF
DNA: TGTGCCAGCAGCGCTACCCAGGGTCAAGAGACCCAGTACTTC
V: TRBV5-6
J: TRBJ2-5
D: -
size: -

CDR3: CASGRGSGGTDTQYF
DNA: TGTGCCAGCGGCCGGGGGAGCGGGGGGACGGATACGCAGTATTTT
V: TRBV9
J: TRBJ2-3
D: TRBD2
size: -

CDR3: CASNEQGYTGELFF
DNA: TGTGCCAGCAACGAACAGGGCTACACCGGGGAGCTGTTTTTT
V: TRBV2
J: TRBJ2-2
D: -
size: -

CDR3: CASSPGTGVNYGYTF
DNA: TGTGCCAGCAGTCCCGGGACAGGGGTTAACTATGGCTACACCTTC
V: TRBV6-5
J: TRBJ1-2
D: TRBD1
size: -